These 26 T cell receptor beta chains were all obtained from the same sample, sequenced in a study of technical replicates of blood from a few donors. Method: immunoSEQ multiplex PCR; TCRdb's copy keeps in-frame clones and lacks some. Of roughly 81,000 clones listed, around 97% are singletons. Sequenced sample: T cells isolated from PBMCs. These receptors all stem from a human donor in good health.

J is TRBJ2-7 and V is TRBV7-9, with D perhaps TRBD1 (5 bases). The germline CDR1 and CDR2 sequences are SEHNR and FQNEAQ (reference sequence). V lost 3 bases and J 2 bases, leaving 11 bases between the germline ends. This CDR3 comprises 14 residues. The CDR3 here is CASSFSTATYEQYF. CDR3 in DNA: TGTGCCAGCAGCTTCTCGACAGCTACCTACGAGCAGTACTTC.

CDR3 sequence: CASSYGLAGGPHEQYF. CDR3 nucleotides: TGTGCCAGCAGTTACGGGCTAGCGGGAGGGCCCCACGAGCAGTACTTC. The chain joins TRBV6-5 to TRBJ2-7; 12 bases align to TRBD2. The germline gives CDR1 MNHEY, CDR2 SVGAGI. J gave up 5 bases and V 2 bases, and 7 bases lay outside the gene matches. This CDR3 has 16 residues.

This chain uses TRBV29-1 with TRBJ1-1, with 7 bases that match TRBD1. The germline CDR1 and CDR2 sequences are SQVTM and ANQGSEA. This CDR3 contains 12 residues. V lost 6 bases, J lost 4 bases, and 5 bases stayed unmatched. This CDR3 is CSVSRGSTEAFF. DNA for the CDR3: TGCAGCGTGTCCAGGGGGAGCACTGAAGCTTTCTTT.

Only one count was recorded for this clone. This chain uses TRBV7-9 with TRBJ2-5, with TRBD1 identical over 8 bases. V shed 6 bases and J 5 bases; nucleotides not matched to a gene: 5. This CDR3 contains 13 residues. Germline assignment: CDR1 SEHNR and CDR2 FQNEAQ (reference sequence). Here the CDR3 reads CASSGQGGETQYF. DNA of the CDR3: TGTGCCAGCAGTGGACAGGGCGGCGAGACCCAGTACTTC.

V and J are TRBV5-1 and TRBJ1-2; D uncertain. Germline values: CDR1 SGHRS, CDR2 YFSETQ. The CDR3 has 16 amino acids. Between the trimmed V and J ends, which lost 0 bases and 10 bases, there was a span of 22 bases. This CDR3 reads CASSLARTGRNRTYTF. In DNA form, the CDR3 reads TGCGCCAGCAGCTTGGCCAGGACTGGGAGAAACCGAACCTACACCTTC.

The rearrangement links TRBV2 to TRBJ2-1; 7 bases map to TRBD1. V trimming: 6 bases; J trimming: 0 bases; junction bases outside the gene matches: 2. The CDR3 contains 14 residues. CDR1 is SNHLY and CDR2 is FYNNEI in the germline V gene. The CDR3 DNA sequence: TGTGCCAGCAGACAGGGGAGCTCCTACAATGAGCAGTTCTTC. Translated: CASRQGSSYNEQFF.

The V and J genes are TRBV6-4 and TRBJ2-1, with 7 bases lining up with TRBD1. Germline V gene sequence: CDR1 MRHNA, CDR2 SNTAGT. CDR3 length equals 15 residues. The ends lost 2 bases at V and 1 base at J; junction bases unmatched: 2. The CDR3 spells CASSDGDRSYNEQFF. In DNA, the CDR3 is TGTGCCAGCAGTGACGGGGACAGATCCTACAATGAGCAGTTCTTC.

This chain uses TRBV4-1 with TRBJ1-4, with a possible D match to TRBD1 (5 bases). V gave up 1 base and J gave up 6 bases, with 12 bases separating them. This CDR3 is built from 15 residues. The germline gives CDR1 MGHRA, CDR2 YSYEKL. CDR3 nucleotides: TGCGCCAGCAGCCAAGCAGGGTTTGGGGATGAAAAACTGTTTTTT. Amino acid sequence: CASSQAGFGDEKLFF.

The chain is built from TRBV6-1 and TRBJ1-2, with D tentatively TRBD1 (5 bases). Germline lookup yields CDR1 MNHNS and CDR2 SASEGT. Trimming took 3 bases from V and 3 from J, leaving 8 bases between them. The CDR3 loop spans 13 amino acids. The CDR3 spells CASSERGDYGYTF. In nucleotides, the CDR3 is TGTGCCAGCAGTGAGCGGGGGGACTATGGCTACACCTTC.

The V and J genes are TRBV6-6 and TRBJ1-5; no clear D. The germline gives CDR1 MNHNY, CDR2 SVGAGI (reference sequence). V shed 2 bases and J shed 7 bases, with 9 bases lying between them. This CDR3 has 13 residues. CDR3 nucleotide sequence: TGTGCCAGCAGTTACGAGGTGAAGCAGCCCCAGCATTTT. Encoded protein: CASSYEVKQPQHF.

This chain connects TRBV6-4 to TRBJ2-1, with 7 bases that match TRBD2. Germline-derived CDR1 and CDR2 are MRHNA and SNTAGT. Trimming took 3 bases from V and 3 from J; bases not matched to a gene: 5. CDR3 size: 15 residues. CDR3 DNA: TGTGCCAGCAGTGAATCAGCTAGCGGCTACAATGAGCAGTTCTTC. Translated: CASSESASGYNEQFF.

The chain recombines TRBV27 with TRBJ2-7, with TRBD1 identical over 9 bases. J was trimmed by 4 bases and V by 6 bases; bases with no gene match: 4. CDR1 is MNHEY, CDR2 SMNVEV, per germline (reference sequence). This CDR3 is built from 13 residues. CDR3 in amino acids: CASRLDRGYEQYF. In nucleotides, the CDR3 is TGTGCCAGCAGACTGGACAGGGGATACGAGCAGTACTTC.

This rearrangement joins TRBV5-1 to TRBJ1-3; no clear D. The CDR3 is 17 residues long. Germline values: CDR1 SGHRS, CDR2 YFSETQ. Trimming took off 0 bases at V and 1 base at J, with 14 bases between the two ends. The CDR3 DNA is TGCGCCAGCAGCTTGGCGGCAGCGAAAAAATCTGGAAACACCATATATTTT. Residues: CASSLAAAKKSGNTIYF.

The chain recombines TRBV11-2 with TRBJ2-1, with 8 bases fitting TRBD1. The CDR3 length is 15 residues. The J segment lost 1 base and the V segment lost 5 bases, leaving 4 bases of the junction unmatched. CDR1 and CDR2 from the germline V gene are SGHAT and FQNNGV. The CDR3 DNA is TGTGCCAGCAGCCCCGACAGGGGTTCCTACAATGAGCAGTTCTTC. Translated, it gives CASSPDRGSYNEQFF.

The V gene is TRBV5-6, the J gene TRBJ2-1; 9 bases are a match to TRBD2. This CDR3 contains 19 residues. Germline V gene lookup returns CDR1 SGHDT and CDR2 YYEEEE. V lost 0 bases and J lost 4; bases outside the gene matches: 14. The CDR3 coding sequence is TGTGCCAGCAGCTTGGGGGGATGGGACGCGGGAGGGAAATACAATGAGCAGTTCTTC. It yields the protein CASSLGGWDAGGKYNEQFF.

This clone was seen once. This chain links TRBV6-5 with TRBJ1-3, with TRBD1 identical over 9 bases. The V and J ends lost 6 bases and 1 base, in that order; junction bases with no gene match: 1. Per the germline V gene, CDR1 is MNHEY and CDR2 is SVGAGI. The CDR3 has 14 amino acids. CDR3 sequence: CASRQGASGNTIYF. As DNA, the CDR3 is TGTGCCAGCAGACAGGGGGCTTCTGGAAACACCATATATTTT.

This chain links TRBV27 with TRBJ2-7; 10 bases fit TRBD1. With V trimmed by 6 bases and J by 7 bases, 9 bases remained unmatched. The germline CDR1 and CDR2 sequences are MNHEY and SMNVEV (reference sequence). The length of the CDR3 is 14 residues. The CDR3 DNA sequence: TGTGCCAGCAGCACCGACGGGACAGGGGAAGAGCAGTACTTC. Translating gives CASSTDGTGEEQYF.

The chain employs TRBV11-2 and TRBJ2-6; D perhaps matches TRBD1 (6 bases). CDR3 length: 19 residues. Germline values: CDR1 SGHAT, CDR2 FQNNGV. Trimming shortened V by 5 bases and J by 0 bases, and 20 bases separated the two germline ends. The CDR3 here is CASSTLSGTIVSGANVLTF. The DNA of the CDR3 is TGTGCCAGCAGCACTCTATCGGGGACAATCGTCTCTGGGGCCAACGTCCTGACTTTC.

The chain carries TRBV2 and TRBJ2-7; tentatively, D is TRBD2 (5 bases). This CDR3 has 15 amino acids. Germline V gene data show CDR1 as SNHLY and CDR2 as FYNNEI. V was cut by 1 base and J by 3 bases, with 13 bases left in between. CDR3 protein: CASSEGSGNLYEQYF. The DNA of the CDR3 is TGTGCCAGCAGTGAAGGATCCGGGAACCTCTACGAGCAGTACTTC.

This rearrangement joins TRBV9 to TRBJ2-7, with 10 bases lining up with TRBD1. Germline CDR1 reads SGDLS; CDR2 reads YYNGEE. CDR3 length: 11 residues. Unmatched junction bases numbered 3, after V lost 10 bases and J lost 5 bases. DNA of the CDR3: TGTGCCCGTGACAGGGGGCACGAGCAGTACTTC. Its protein product is CARDRGHEQYF.

This chain joins TRBV5-6 and TRBJ1-3, with 7 bases lining up with TRBD1. Trimming removed 2 bases from V and 0 bases from J; junction bases left unmatched: 5. This CDR3 region has 16 residues. Looked up from germline, CDR1 is SGHDT and CDR2 is YYEEEE. The CDR3 coding sequence is TGTGCCAGCAGCTTAGTGACAGGGAGCTCTGGAAACACCATATATTTT. Translating gives CASSLVTGSSGNTIYF. Full variable domain (missing parts from reference TRBV5-6 and TRBJ1-3): DAGVTQSPTHLIKTRGQQVTLRCSPKSGHDTVSWYQQALGQGPQFIFQYYEEEERQRGNFPDRFSGHQFPNYSSELNVNALLLGDSALYLCASSLVTGSSGNTIYFGEGSWLTVV.

V gene TRBV28 combines with J gene TRBJ2-7, with TRBD1 matching over 8 bases. The germline CDR1 and CDR2 sequences are MDHEN and SYDVKM. The CDR3 is made up of 15 amino acids. Trimming removed 2 bases from V and 3 bases from J; junction bases left unmatched: 6. CDR3 sequence (DNA): TGTGCCAGCAGTTTAGCCGGACAGGGTATCTACGAGCAGTACTTC. It codes for CASSLAGQGIYEQYF.

The chain carries TRBV29-1 and TRBJ2-2, with TRBD2 as a possible D gene (6 bases). V was shortened by 3 bases and J by 4 bases, with 9 bases between the two germline ends. The CDR3 extends over 13 amino acids. Germline V gives CDR1 SQVTM, CDR2 ANQGSEA. The CDR3 DNA reads as TGCAGCGTTGACGGGAGCCTCACCGGGGAGCTGTTTTTT. It is translated as CSVDGSLTGELFF.

This sequence joins TRBV28 and TRBJ2-7; the match to TRBD1 covers 8 bases. CDR3 size: 15 residues. CDR1 is MDHEN, CDR2 SYDVKM, per germline. Germline trimming cut 5 bases from V and 0 bases from J; bases unmatched to any gene: 6. Here the CDR3 reads CASSLPGTGSYEQYF. The CDR3 DNA sequence: TGTGCCAGCAGTCTCCCGGGGACAGGCTCCTACGAGCAGTACTTC.

The V and J genes are TRBV5-1 and TRBJ2-1; possible D gene TRBD1, 6 bases. Trimming removed 4 bases from V and 2 bases from J, with 16 bases in between. From germline, CDR1 is SGHRS and CDR2 YFSETQ. This CDR3 region has 16 residues. Written as DNA, the CDR3 is TGCGCCAGCAGCCTCTCCCCGGGACAAGCCTACAATGAGCAGTTCTTC. Protein product: CASSLSPGQAYNEQFF.

The chain carries TRBV10-3 and TRBJ2-7, with 7 bases fitting TRBD2. This CDR3 comprises 14 residues. J gave up 3 bases and V 7 bases, and 9 bases lay outside the gene matches. Germline V gives CDR1 ENHRY, CDR2 SYGVKD. The CDR3 DNA is TGTGCCATCATGATTGGGACTACCGTCTACGAGCAGTACTTC. This sequence encodes CAIMIGTTVYEQYF.